This is a list of T cell receptor beta chains from one sample in a study of T cell changes during pregnancy in multiple sclerosis. TCRdb keeps only in-frame clones here, not all; method: immunoSEQ multiplex PCR. The table includes around 100,000 clones, about 92% detected once. The specimen was peripheral blood, collected in the second trimester of pregnancy. These receptors all stem from a female donor with multiple sclerosis, enrolled in a pregnancy study. CDR3s include the opening cysteine and the closing phenylalanine or tryptophan. The D gene is left open where the match is weak. Clone size is given for some rows only: seen once, a few or many times, or a class if the clone is expanded.

clone_size	d_call	v_call	j_call	cdr3_aa	cdr3_nt
-	-	TRBV6-1	TRBJ1-5	CASTAGGNQPQHF	TGTGCCAGCACCGCCGGGGGCAATCAGCCCCAGCATTTT
once	-	TRBV19	TRBJ1-5	CASAPVRVGNQPQHF	TGTGCCAGCGCCCCCGTCCGGGTTGGCAATCAGCCCCAGCATTTT
-	-	TRBV19	TRBJ2-1	CASSISSENEQFF	TGTGCCAGTAGTATTAGTTCGGAGAATGAGCAGTTCTTC
-	-	TRBV25-1	TRBJ1-1	CASKTRVQNTEAFF	TGTGCCAGCAAAACCAGGGTCCAGAACACTGAAGCTTTCTTT
-	-	TRBV28	TRBJ1-2	CASSPLTGVGGYTF	TGTGCCAGCAGTCCACTAACAGGTGTTGGGGGCTACACCTTC
-	TRBD1	TRBV27	TRBJ1-6	CASSTLTGAYSPLHF	TGTGCCAGCAGTACCTTGACAGGGGCCTACTCACCCCTCCACTTT
-	TRBD1	TRBV2	TRBJ1-5	CASSVQGLNQPQHF	TGTGCCAGCAGTGTACAGGGGCTAAATCAGCCCCAGCATTTT
-	-	TRBV6-1	TRBJ2-5	CASSEVSQGRKETQYF	TGTGCCAGCAGTGAAGTCTCACAGGGAAGGAAAGAGACCCAGTACTTC
-	-	TRBV4-2	TRBJ2-1	CASSQEGPLPIYNEQFF	TGTGCCAGCAGCCAAGAGGGGCCCTTACCTATATACAATGAGCAGTTCTTC
few	TRBD1	TRBV28	TRBJ1-2	CASSSGTGGGYTF	TGTGCCAGCAGTTCCGGGACAGGGGGTGGCTACACCTTC
-	-	TRBV7-9	TRBJ1-2	CASSLASGGASRYGYTF	TGTGCCAGCAGCTTAGCCAGCGGGGGGGCTTCTAGATATGGCTACACCTTC
-	TRBD1	TRBV18	TRBJ2-7	CASSPSQPHSTTGKAEQYF	TGTGCCAGCTCACCTTCCCAACCCCACTCGACGACAGGGAAGGCCGAGCAGTACTTC
-	-	TRBV5-8	TRBJ1-5	CASSRLGGAGSNQPQHF	TGTGCCAGCAGCCGCCTTGGGGGCGCTGGGAGCAATCAGCCCCAGCATTTT
-	TRBD1	TRBV28	TRBJ2-7	CASSWGTGSSYEQYF	TGTGCCAGCAGCTGGGGGACAGGGAGCTCCTACGAGCAGTACTTC
few	-	TRBV27	TRBJ1-6	CASSLSGGPLHF	TGTGCCAGCAGTTTATCCGGGGGACCCCTCCACTTT
-	TRBD2	TRBV5-4	TRBJ2-5	CASSPRPAGAQETQYF	TGTGCCAGCAGCCCCAGGCCAGCGGGAGCACAAGAGACCCAGTACTTC
-	TRBD2	TRBV19	TRBJ2-1	CASSIVLAGAFEQFF	TGTGCCAGTAGTATAGTTCTAGCGGGGGCTTTTGAGCAGTTCTTC
-	-	TRBV6-5	TRBJ1-1	CASSYGQTEAFF	TGTGCCAGCAGTTACGGACAGACTGAAGCTTTCTTT
-	-	TRBV6-1	TRBJ1-2	CASREVDYGYTF	TGTGCCAGCCGTGAGGTAGACTATGGCTACACCTTC
-	-	TRBV5-6	TRBJ1-4	CASSLAGLGNEKLFF	TGTGCCAGCAGCTTGGCAGGGTTGGGGAATGAAAAACTGTTTTTT
-	-	TRBV6-6	TRBJ2-7	CASSQGDRPLSEQYF	TGTGCCAGCAGTCAGGGCGACAGACCCCTCTCCGAGCAGTACTTC
-	TRBD2	TRBV10-1	TRBJ2-1	CASSPGRSYWNEQFF	TGCGCCAGCAGTCCCGGGAGGTCCTACTGGAATGAGCAGTTCTTC
-	-	TRBV19	TRBJ1-5	CASSGGTSSNQPQHF	TGTGCCAGTAGTGGAGGGACCAGTAGCAATCAGCCCCAGCATTTT
once	-	TRBV27	TRBJ1-2	CASSLSGASVYGYTF	TGTGCCAGCAGTTTATCGGGGGCTTCTGTCTATGGCTACACCTTC
-	TRBD2	TRBV7-3	TRBJ2-1	CASSFGGLAGDNEQFF	TGTGCCAGCAGCTTCGGGGGACTAGCGGGAGACAATGAGCAGTTCTTC
-	TRBD2	TRBV18	TRBJ2-3	CASSPGGALTDTQYF	TGTGCCAGCTCACCCGGGGGGGCCCTCACAGATACGCAGTATTTT
-	-	TRBV2	TRBJ1-1	CASSDSRSPEAFF	TGTGCCAGCAGTGACAGCAGGTCTCCTGAAGCTTTCTTT
-	-	TRBV27	TRBJ2-1	CASSLQGITHEQFF	TGTGCCAGCAGTTTACAGGGTATTACCCATGAGCAGTTCTTC
-	TRBD2	TRBV5-4	TRBJ2-3	CASSLGSGGAFVADTQYF	TGTGCCAGCAGCTTGGGCAGCGGGGGGGCATTTGTCGCAGATACGCAGTATTTT